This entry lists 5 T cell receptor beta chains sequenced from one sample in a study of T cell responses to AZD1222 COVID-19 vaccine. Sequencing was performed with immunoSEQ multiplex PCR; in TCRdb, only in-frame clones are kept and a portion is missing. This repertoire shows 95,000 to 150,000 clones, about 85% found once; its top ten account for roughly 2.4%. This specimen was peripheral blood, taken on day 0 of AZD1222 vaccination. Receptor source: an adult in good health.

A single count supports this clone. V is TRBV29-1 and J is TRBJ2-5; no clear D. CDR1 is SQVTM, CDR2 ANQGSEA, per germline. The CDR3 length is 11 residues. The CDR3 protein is CRAVLGETQYF. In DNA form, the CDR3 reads TGCAGGGCGGTGCTAGGGGAGACCCAGTACTTC.

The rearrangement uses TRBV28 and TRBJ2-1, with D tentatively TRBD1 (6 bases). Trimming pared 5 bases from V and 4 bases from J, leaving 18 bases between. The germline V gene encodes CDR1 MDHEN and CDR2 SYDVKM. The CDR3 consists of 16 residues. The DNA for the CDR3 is TGTGCCAGCAGTCCGCCGGGACAAGCTATTTACAATGAGCAGTTCTTC. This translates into CASSPPGQAIYNEQFF.

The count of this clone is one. CDR3 sequence reads: CASSPRQGRVLSGAFF. CDR3 sequence (DNA): TGTGCCAGCAGCCCCCGACAGGGTAGAGTCCTGAGCGGAGCTTTCTTT. The chain uses TRBV5-6 and TRBJ1-1; 7 bases line up with TRBD1. From germline, CDR1 is SGHDT and CDR2 YYEEEE. J gave up 10 bases and V 4 bases, and 19 bases lay outside the gene matches. The CDR3 is made up of 16 amino acids.

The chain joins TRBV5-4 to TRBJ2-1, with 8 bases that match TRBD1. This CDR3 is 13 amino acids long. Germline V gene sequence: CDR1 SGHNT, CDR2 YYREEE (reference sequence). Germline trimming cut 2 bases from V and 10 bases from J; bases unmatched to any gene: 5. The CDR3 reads CASSLQGEREQFF. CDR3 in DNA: TGTGCCAGCAGCTTACAGGGGGAAAGGGAGCAGTTCTTC.

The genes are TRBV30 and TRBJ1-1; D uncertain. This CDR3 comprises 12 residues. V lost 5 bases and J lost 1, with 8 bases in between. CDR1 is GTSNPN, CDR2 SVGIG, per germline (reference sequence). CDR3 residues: CAWGRGNTEAFF. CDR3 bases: TGTGCCTGGGGCCGTGGGAACACTGAAGCTTTCTTT.